This paragraph covers one T cell receptor beta chain sequence. Antigen unknown. The sample originates from a study of cytomegalovirus exposure and HLA in healthy donors. In the study overall: The approximately 110 validation repertoires used a platform that matched the one used for the 600 to 750 first-cohort repertoires, as a later analysis reported.

The CDR3 spans 15 residues. The germline V gene has CDR1 ENHRY and CDR2 SYGVKD. V dropped 6 bases and J dropped 9; count of bases not matched to a gene: 11. Measured with immunoSEQ multiplex PCR; TCRdb has only the in-frame clones, and not every one. The repertoire holds some 140,000 clones, with around four fifths as singletons. Study-wide results and caveats: According to a subsequent analysis, TCR clusters identified in the first cohort showed a tendency to co-occur across the approximately 130 validation repertoires. Cytomegalovirus status, reportedly, was diagnosed with high specificity and sensitivity by the classifier.

The origin of this receptor is a man under 40 in good health and CMV-seropositive. The chain employs TRBV10-3 and TRBJ2-1, with TRBD2 matching 10 bases. Material: PBMCs. CDR3 bases: TGTGCCATCAGGGGGTCCGGGACTAGCGAGGGTGAGCAGTTCTTC. It codes for CAIRGSGTSEGEQFF.